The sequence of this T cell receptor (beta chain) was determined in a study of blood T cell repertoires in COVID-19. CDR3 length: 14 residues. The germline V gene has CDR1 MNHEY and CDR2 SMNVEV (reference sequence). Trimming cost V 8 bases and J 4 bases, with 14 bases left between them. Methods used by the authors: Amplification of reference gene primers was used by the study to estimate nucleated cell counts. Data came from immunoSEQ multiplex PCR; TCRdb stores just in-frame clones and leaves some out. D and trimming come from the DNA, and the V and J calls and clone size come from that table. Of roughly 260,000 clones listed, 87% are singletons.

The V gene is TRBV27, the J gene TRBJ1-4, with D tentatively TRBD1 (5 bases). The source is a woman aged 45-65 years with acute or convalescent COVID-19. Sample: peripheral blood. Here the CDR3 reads CASSEWRGNEKLFF. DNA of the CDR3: TGTGCCAGCTCTGAATGGAGGGGTAATGAAAAACTGTTTTTT.